Below are 11 T cell receptor beta chains sequenced from a single sample in a study of OX40 agonist ivuxolimab in advanced cancers. The protocol was immunoSEQ multiplex PCR, while the TCRdb copy is restricted to in-frame clones and leaves out a portion. This table has approximately 58,000 clones, about 85% appearing once. Sequencing was performed on CD4+ or CD8+ T cells sorted from blood, taken in a trial of the OX40 agonist ivuxolimab. These TCRs come from an adult with an advanced solid tumor such as melanoma, head and neck, liver or kidney cancer.

The DNA for the CDR3 is TGTGCCAGCAGCTTAGCGGGGTTGAGGGAGAGCTATGGCTACACCTTC. This sequence encodes CASSLAGLRESYGYTF. This chain joins TRBV7-2 and TRBJ1-2, with D unresolved. V lost 0 bases and J 4 bases, leaving 15 bases between the germline ends. The germline V gene encodes CDR1 SGHTA and CDR2 FQGNSA. The CDR3 is made up of 16 amino acids. Together with reference TRBV7-2 and TRBJ1-2, the CDR3 gives the full variable domain: GAGVSQSPSNKVTEKGKDVELRCDPISGHTALYWYRQSLGQGLEFLIYFQGNSAPDKSGLPSDRFSAERTGGSVSTLTIQRTQQEDSAVYLCASSLAGLRESYGYTFGSGTRLTVV.

The chain couples TRBV2 to TRBJ2-5; D is perhaps TRBD1 (6 bases). Trimming shortened V by 3 bases and J by 5 bases, and 10 bases separated the two germline ends. Germline CDR1 and CDR2: SNHLY and FYNNEI. The CDR3 runs 13 residues. The CDR3 is CASSDRGSETQYF. For the CDR3, the DNA is TGTGCCAGCAGTGACAGGGGTTCGGAGACCCAGTACTTC. Supplemented by reference TRBV2 and TRBJ2-5, the full variable domain reads EPEVTQTPSHQVTQMGQEVILRCVPISNHLYFYWYRQILGQKVEFLVSFYNNEISEKSEIFDDQFSVERPDGSNFTLKIRSTKLEDSAMYFCASSDRGSETQYFGPGTRLLVL.

This chain links TRBV28 with TRBJ1-2, with TRBD1 identical over 7 bases. The CDR3 spans 13 residues. The junction had 8 bases not matched to a gene; V was cut back by 10 bases and J by 3 bases. Germline assignment: CDR1 MDHEN and CDR2 SYDVKM. CDR3: CATDGQADYGYTF. The DNA for the CDR3 is TGTGCCACGGACGGACAGGCAGACTATGGCTACACCTTC.

This chain joins TRBV6-5 and TRBJ2-7, with 7 nucleotides matching TRBD1. Germline V gives CDR1 MNHEY, CDR2 SVGAGI. J lost 2 bases, V lost 4 bases, and 11 bases had no gene match. The CDR3 runs 16 residues. Here the CDR3 DNA reads TGTGCCAGCAGTTCGATACAGGGGAAATACACCTACGAGCAGTACTTC. It codes for CASSSIQGKYTYEQYF.

The chain has TRBV6-6 and TRBJ2-3; the D gene is possibly TRBD2 (5 bases). The germline V gene has CDR1 MNHNY and CDR2 SVGAGI (reference sequence). The CDR3 runs 16 residues. Trimming shortened V by 5 bases and J by 0 bases, and 15 bases separated the two germline ends. The CDR3 DNA reads TGTGCCAGCAGTCTGGACTCTCTAGCTAGCACAGATACGCAGTATTTT. Amino acids: CASSLDSLASTDTQYF.

The chain employs TRBV9 and TRBJ2-5; D is possibly TRBD1 or TRBD2 (6 bases each). V lost 2 bases and J 2 bases, leaving 10 bases between the germline ends. Germline CDR1 is SGDLS and CDR2 is YYNGEE. CDR3 length equals 14 residues. For the CDR3, the DNA is TGTGCCAGCAGCGTGGGGGGCCAGCAAGAGACCCAGTACTTC. Translating gives CASSVGGQQETQYF.

Comments on this clone: At one boundary the junction diverges from the germline segment, which might be a read error. This chain links TRBV15 with TRBJ1-3; the D gene is possibly TRBD1 (6 bases). Germline V gene sequence: CDR1 LNHNV, CDR2 YYDKDF (reference sequence). The CDR3 length is 15 residues. The CDR3 is CATRRGQNSGNTIYF. The CDR3 coding sequence is TGTGCCACCAGAAGAGGACAGAACTCTGGAAACACCATATATTTT. Complete variable domain (other parts from reference TRBV15 and TRBJ1-3): DAMVIQNPRYQVTQFGKPVTLSCSQTLNHNVMYWYQQKSSQAPKLLFHYYDKDFNNEADTPDNFQSRRPNTSFCFLDIRSPGLGDTAMYLCATRRGQNSGNTIYFGEGSWLTVV.

This chain uses TRBV30 with TRBJ1-3, with D tentatively TRBD1 (6 bases). Looked up from germline, CDR1 is GTSNPN and CDR2 is SVGIG (reference sequence). The CDR3 sequence is 17 residues long. The V end was cut by 1 base, the J end by 0 bases, with 16 bases between. The CDR3: CAWSARQGPLSGNTIYF. CDR3 DNA: TGTGCCTGGAGTGCCCGGCAGGGGCCTCTCTCTGGAAACACCATATATTTT.

The chain recombines TRBV4-3 with TRBJ1-2; D uncertain. This CDR3 is built from 14 residues. The V end lost 4 bases, the J end lost 4 bases, and 13 bases lay between the germline ends. The germline V gene encodes CDR1 LGHNA and CDR2 YSLEER. The CDR3 loop reads CASSLEVGLYGYTF. CDR3 bases: TGCGCCAGCAGCCTAGAGGTAGGCCTCTATGGCTACACCTTC.

The gene calls are TRBV6-5 and TRBJ2-7, with D maybe TRBD2 (6 bases). Germline V gives CDR1 MNHEY, CDR2 SVGAGI. Trimming removed 4 bases from V and 7 bases from J, with 17 bases in between. This CDR3 has 14 amino acids. In DNA, the CDR3 is TGTGCCAGCAGTTCCTTGGAGGGGATACGGGAGCAGTACTTC. Protein product: CASSSLEGIREQYF.

This sequence joins TRBV4-3 and TRBJ2-1; TRBD2 agrees at 8 bases. Germline V gene data show CDR1 as LGHNA and CDR2 as YSLEER. The CDR3 is 13 residues long. V lost 2 bases and J lost 10; bases outside the gene matches: 4. CDR3 bases: TGCGCCAGCAGCCAATCACTAGCGGACGAGCAGTTCTTC. This sequence encodes CASSQSLADEQFF.